The 5 T cell receptor beta chains reported below all come from one sample, sequenced in a study of T cells in Graves' hyperthyroidism and ophthalmopathy. Amplified TCR beta CDR3 regions derived from RNA transcripts. In the first-round RT-PCR of the TCR CDR3, the HTBI primer set was used. TCRdb redid the calling of the multiplex PCR reads with MiXCR, one entry per CDR3 protein. The data hold fewer than 750,000 distinct CDR3 sequences, with 46% observed a single time. The sequencing input was peripheral blood or thyroid tissue (not recorded which). The source of these receptors is a woman aged 18-29 years with Graves' hyperthyroidism.

This clonotype was recorded many times. The chain joins TRBV5-1 to TRBJ1-5; no reliable D call. Germline V CDR1 and CDR2: SGHRS, YFSETQ. The CDR3 runs to 14 residues. V was pared by 0 bases and J by 7 bases, with 11 bases between. The CDR3 here is CASSLGGFGQPQHF. CDR3 DNA sequence: TGCGCCAGCAGCTTGGGAGGGTTCGGGCAGCCCCAGCATTTT.

This clonotype came up many times. The V gene is TRBV14, the J gene TRBJ2-5; D remains unclear. Germline CDR1 reads SGHDN; CDR2 reads FVKESK. Trimming pared 2 bases from V and 2 bases from J, leaving 12 bases between. This CDR3 is 15 amino acids long. For the CDR3, the DNA is TGTGCCAGCAGCCAAAATACGCCATTTCAAGAGACCCAGTACTTC. Amino acid sequence: CASSQNTPFQETQYF. The full variable domain, completed using reference TRBV14 and TRBJ2-5, is EAGVTQFPSHSVIEKGQTVTLRCDPISGHDNLYWYRRVMGKEIKFLLHFVKESKQDESGMPNNRFLAERTGGTYSTLKVQPAELEDSGVYFCASSQNTPFQETQYFGPGTRLLVL.

Regarding this clonotype: A single base separates this from a much larger clone, so it may be a read error. The genes are TRBV12-3 or TRBV12-4 and TRBJ1-4, with D possibly being TRBD1 (6 bases). The CDR3 has 14 residues. Here the CDR3 DNA reads TGTGCCAGCAGCCTAAGGACAGTTAATGAAAAACTGTCTTTT. This encodes CASSLRTVNEKLSF.

The chain recombines TRBV15 with TRBJ2-7; D possibly corresponds to TRBD1 (5 bases). The germline V gene encodes CDR1 LNHNV and CDR2 YYDKDF (reference sequence). The CDR3 is 11 residues long. Trimming pared 7 bases from V and 5 bases from J, leaving 9 bases between. The CDR3 DNA reads TGTGCCACCAACAGGATCCACGAGCAGTACTTC. It specifies CATNRIHEQYF.

The sample holds one count of this clonotype. This may arise from a read error, as a much more abundant clone is one base away. This sequence joins TRBV5-1 and TRBJ1-1; 10 bases fit TRBD1. Germline-derived CDR1 and CDR2 are SGHRS and YFSETQ. This CDR3 has 15 residues. J lost 4 bases, V lost 4 bases, and 7 bases had no gene match. The CDR3 DNA reads TGCGCCAGCAGCGTAGACAGGGGGCCGAGCACTGAAGCTTTCTTT. It encodes CASSVDRGPSTEAFF.